This paragraph covers one T cell receptor (beta chain) sequence. What it binds is unknown. This entry is derived from a study of cytomegalovirus exposure and HLA in healthy donors. The study's findings and limits: It was assumed in the presence/absence analyses that sequencing depth was roughly uniform across donors. For most TCR beta V segments, an earlier analysis put the productive rate at about 87% or about 30% of the time.

Deletions cut 8 bases from V and 1 base from J, with 8 bases between. The CDR3 sequence is 13 residues long. The germline CDR1 and CDR2 sequences are MNHNS and SASEGT. 13 Jbeta primers and 60 Vbeta primers were used for the PCR. Profiling relied on immunoSEQ multiplex PCR, and the TCRdb table lists in-frame clones only, not all of them. The sample lists approximately 130,000 clones, approximately 85% occurring once. This TCR came from a woman aged 25 to 45 in good health and CMV-seropositive. The genes are TRBV6-1 and TRBJ2-2, with D possibly being TRBD1 (6 bases). The sequencing sample was made of PBMCs. CDR3 nucleotide sequence: TGTGCCAGCCAAGGGGGGAACACCGGGGAGCTGTTTTTT. Its protein product is CASQGGNTGELFF.